These 7 T cell receptor beta chains share one sample of origin, sequenced in a study of shared clonotypes between healthy human individuals. Repertoires were generated with immunoSEQ multiplex PCR, while TCRdb's copy carries only in-frame clones and drops some. The data contain around 430,000 clones, 75% to 85% of them seen just once; the ten biggest clones take up roughly an eighth. The sample comprised PBMCs. These receptors were obtained from a woman in her 40s in good health. Some clones in this sample may be carry-over from other donors' samples.

A remark on this clone: A far larger clone is a single base away, which makes a read error likely. The rearrangement joins TRBV28 to TRBJ1-1; the D is unclear. This CDR3 is built from 12 residues. Germline V gene sequence: CDR1 MDHEN, CDR2 SYDVKM. The CDR3 DNA reads as TGTGCCAGCAATTTAACTGGGGCTGAAGCTTTCTTT. This gives the protein CASNLTGAEAFF.

The chain joins TRBV6-1 to TRBJ2-3, with 16 bases identical to TRBD2. The CDR3 length is 17 residues. Looked up from germline, CDR1 is MNHNS and CDR2 is SASEGT. Trimming cost V 4 bases and J 0 bases; bases outside gene matches: 1. The CDR3 coding sequence is TGTGCCAGCAGTGGGGGACTAGCGGGAGGGAGCACAGATACGCAGTATTTT. Protein product: CASSGGLAGGSTDTQYF.

The J gene is TRBJ2-1, the V gene TRBV7-2; TRBD2 agrees at 16 bases. The germline CDR1 and CDR2 sequences are SGHTA and FQGNSA. CDR3 length: 17 residues. Unmatched junction bases numbered 2, after V lost 4 bases and J lost 2 bases. Here the CDR3 DNA reads TGTGCCAGCAGCTCCGGGACTAGCGGGAGGGCCTACAATGAGCAGTTCTTC. Its protein is CASSSGTSGRAYNEQFF.

This clone was detected only a few times. The gene calls are TRBV7-3 and TRBJ2-7; maybe TRBD2 (6 bases). Trimming took 2 bases from V and 7 from J, leaving 12 bases between them. The CDR3 totals 13 residues. The germline V gene has CDR1 SGHTA and CDR2 FQGTGA. The CDR3 bases are TGTGCCAGCAGCTTAGTGGCGGGAAATGAGCAGTACTTC. Translation gives CASSLVAGNEQYF.

This clone appeared a few times. The rearrangement links TRBV5-1 to TRBJ1-3; maybe TRBD1 (6 bases). V shed 0 bases and J shed 3 bases, with 16 bases lying between them. This CDR3 is built from 17 residues. The V gene's germline CDR1 is SGHRS and CDR2 YFSETQ. DNA for the CDR3: TGCGCCAGCAGCTTGGGGACTCAGGGGTTCAGTGGAAACACCATATATTTT. Translating gives CASSLGTQGFSGNTIYF.

This sequence joins TRBV9 and TRBJ2-5, with D perhaps matching TRBD1 (6 bases). The CDR3 runs 13 residues. Trimming removed 4 bases from V and 2 bases from J, with 9 bases in between. The germline gives CDR1 SGDLS, CDR2 YYNGEE. The DNA for the CDR3 is TGTGCCAGCAGCAAGACAGGACAAGAGACCCAGTACTTC. This sequence encodes CASSKTGQETQYF. Full variable domain (rest looked up from reference TRBV9 and TRBJ2-5): DSGVTQTPKHLITATGQRVTLRCSPRSGDLSVYWYQQSLDQGLQFLIQYYNGEERAKGNILERFSAQQFPDLHSELNLSSLELGDSALYFCASSKTGQETQYFGPGTRLLVL.

This chain connects TRBV7-3 to TRBJ2-3, with D perhaps matching TRBD2 (6 bases). Germline V gene lookup returns CDR1 SGHTA and CDR2 FQGTGA. V was shortened by 3 bases and J by 4 bases, with 11 bases between the two germline ends. The CDR3 covers 14 residues. The CDR3 sequence: CASSFGSEADTQYF. CDR3 DNA sequence: TGTGCCAGCAGCTTCGGGAGCGAGGCAGATACGCAGTATTTT.